This T cell receptor beta chain originates from a study of human T cells and chemical hapten exposure. Whole-study findings and limits: High-frequency TCRs, those above 1 in 1000, stayed the same after DPC sensitization.

This CDR3 region has 14 residues. Details on this clonotype: No antigen is known for it.

Specified time point: patch test 1, 2 weeks after DPC sensitization. Treatment specified: therapeutic diphenylcyclopropenone sensitization with weekly scalp DPC. From whole blood left unfractionated, total RNA was extracted. For the library, individual cDNA molecules each received unique molecular identifiers. TCRdb passed the RACE reads through MiXCR, listing each CDR3 protein once. The table includes around 74,000 distinct CDR3 sequences, approximately 29% detected once. Sequences were derived from whole blood, sampled in connection with sensitization to the hapten diphenylcyclopropenone (DPC). The receptor was isolated from a man aged 40-49 years with alopecia areata. Some clones in this sample may be carry-over from other donors' samples. J is TRBJ2-5 and V is TRBV3-2; no DNA check was done on the table's D call, TRBD1. TRBV3-2 is shown as a pseudogene. The CDR3 bases are TGTGCCAGCAGCCAAGGGGCGGGGCAAGAGACCCAGTACTTC. The encoded protein is CASSQGAGQETQYF.